This T cell receptor beta chain was sequenced for a study of T cells in Graves' hyperthyroidism and ophthalmopathy. Broader study findings: Prediction of ophthalmopathy progression came a median around 6.5 months pre-onset.

Diagnostic decisions used clinical symptoms, serum thyroxine and TRAb, thyroid ultrasound and orbital computed tomography. Trimming stripped 5 bases from V and 3 bases from J, with 13 bases between. The CDR3 is 15 residues long. In germline, CDR1 is MNHNS, CDR2 SASEGT. Amplified regions were TCR beta CDR3 sequences from RNA transcripts. HTBI primers were employed in a first-round RT-PCR of the TCR CDR3. TCRdb reanalysed the multiplex PCR reads using MiXCR and keeps one entry per CDR3 protein. This sample has around 540,000 distinct CDR3 sequences, with roughly 16% found just once. This clonotype was observed at least ten times. Its specificity is not known.

The chain recombines TRBV6-1 with TRBJ1-4; no firm D call. Sequencing was performed on blood. The clonotype was recovered from a woman aged 25 to 45 with Graves' ophthalmopathy. DNA for the CDR3: TGTGCCAGCAGTTACCAGACAACGCCTAATGAAAAACTGTTTTTT. Residues: CASSYQTTPNEKLFF.